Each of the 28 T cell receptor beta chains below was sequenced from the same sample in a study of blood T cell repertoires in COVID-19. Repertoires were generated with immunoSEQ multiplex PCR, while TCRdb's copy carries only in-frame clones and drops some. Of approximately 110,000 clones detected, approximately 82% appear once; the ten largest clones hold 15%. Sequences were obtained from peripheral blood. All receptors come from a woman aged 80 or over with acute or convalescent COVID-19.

The CDR3 region is CSVENGDLERGYTF. The CDR3 nucleotides are TGCAGCGTTGAAAACGGGGACTTAGAGCGAGGCTACACCTTC. V is TRBV29-1 and J is TRBJ1-2; tentatively, D is TRBD1 (5 bases). CDR1 and CDR2 (germline): SQVTM, ANQGSEA. This CDR3 is 14 amino acids long. Deletions cut 2 bases from V and 8 bases from J, with 18 bases between.

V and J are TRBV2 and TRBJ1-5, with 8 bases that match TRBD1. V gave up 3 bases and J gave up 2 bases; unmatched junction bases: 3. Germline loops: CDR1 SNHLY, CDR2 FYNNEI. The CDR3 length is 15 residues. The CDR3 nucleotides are TGTGCCAGCAGTGACAGGGGGCTAGGCAATCAGCCCCAGCATTTT. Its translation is CASSDRGLGNQPQHF.

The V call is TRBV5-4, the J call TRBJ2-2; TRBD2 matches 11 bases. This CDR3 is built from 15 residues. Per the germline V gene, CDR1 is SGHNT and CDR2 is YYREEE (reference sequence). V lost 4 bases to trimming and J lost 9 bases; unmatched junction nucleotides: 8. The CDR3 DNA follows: TGTGCCAGCAGCGCCGAACTAGCGGGAGTCCGGGAGCTGTTTTTT. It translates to CASSAELAGVRELFF.

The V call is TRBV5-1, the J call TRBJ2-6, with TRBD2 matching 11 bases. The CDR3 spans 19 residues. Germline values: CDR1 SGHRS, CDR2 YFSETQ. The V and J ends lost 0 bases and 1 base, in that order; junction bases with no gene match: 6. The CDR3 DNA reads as TGCGCCAGCAGCTTGGTGCTAGCGGGAGGTTATTCTGGGGCCAACGTCCTGACTTTC. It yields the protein CASSLVLAGGYSGANVLTF.

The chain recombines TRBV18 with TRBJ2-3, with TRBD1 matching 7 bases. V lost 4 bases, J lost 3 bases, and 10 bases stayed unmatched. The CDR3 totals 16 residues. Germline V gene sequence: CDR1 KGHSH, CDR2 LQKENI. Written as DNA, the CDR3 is TGTGCCAGCTCACGACAGGGAAGCTTAGGGACAGATACGCAGTATTTT. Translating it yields CASSRQGSLGTDTQYF.

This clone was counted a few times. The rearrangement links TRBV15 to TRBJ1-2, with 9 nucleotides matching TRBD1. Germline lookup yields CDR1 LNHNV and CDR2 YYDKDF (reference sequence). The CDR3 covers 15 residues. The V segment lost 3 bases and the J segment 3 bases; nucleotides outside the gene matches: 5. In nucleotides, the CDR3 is TGTGCCACCAGCAGTCCGGGACAGGGTTACTATGGCTACACCTTC. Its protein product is CATSSPGQGYYGYTF.

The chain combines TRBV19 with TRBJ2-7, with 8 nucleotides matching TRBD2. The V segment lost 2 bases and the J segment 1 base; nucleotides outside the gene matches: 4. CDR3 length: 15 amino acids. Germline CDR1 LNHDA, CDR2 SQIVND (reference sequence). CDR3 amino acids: CASSIRGGRSYEQYF. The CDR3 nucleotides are TGTGCCAGTAGTATACGGGGCGGGAGGTCCTACGAGCAGTACTTC. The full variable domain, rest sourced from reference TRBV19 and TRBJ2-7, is DGGITQSPKYLFRKEGQNVTLSCEQNLNHDAMYWYRQDPGQGLRLIYYSQIVNDFQKGDIAEGYSVSREKKESFPLTVTSAQKNPTAFYLCASSIRGGRSYEQYFGPGTRLTVT.

This CDR3 is CASSTGDSLNTEAFF. CDR3 DNA sequence: TGCGCCAGCAGCACCGGGGACAGCTTGAACACTGAAGCTTTCTTT. The rearrangement links TRBV5-1 to TRBJ1-1; TRBD1 agrees at 7 bases. After removal of 4 bases from V and 0 bases from J, the junction contained 6 bases not matched to a gene. Germline CDR1 is SGHRS and CDR2 is YFSETQ. The CDR3 consists of 15 residues. Looking up the rest from reference TRBV5-1 and TRBJ1-1 gives the full variable domain: KAGVTQTPRYLIKTRGQQVTLSCSPISGHRSVSWYQQTPGQGLQFLFEYFSETQRNKGNFPGRFSGRQFSNSRSEMNVSTLELGDSALYLCASSTGDSLNTEAFFGQGTRLTVV.

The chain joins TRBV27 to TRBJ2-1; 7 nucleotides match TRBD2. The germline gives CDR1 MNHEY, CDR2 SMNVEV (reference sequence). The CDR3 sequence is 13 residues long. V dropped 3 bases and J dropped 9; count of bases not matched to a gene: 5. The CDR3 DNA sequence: TGTGCCAGCAGTTTGGGGAGGGGAGGTGAGCAGTTCTTC. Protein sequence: CASSLGRGGEQFF.

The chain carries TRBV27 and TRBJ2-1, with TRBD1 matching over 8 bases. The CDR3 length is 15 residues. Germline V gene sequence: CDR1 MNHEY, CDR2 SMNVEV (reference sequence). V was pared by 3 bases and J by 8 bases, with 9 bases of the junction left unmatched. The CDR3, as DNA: TGTGCCAGCAGTTTCCAGGACAGGGTTAGGGATGAGCAGTTCTTC. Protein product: CASSFQDRVRDEQFF.

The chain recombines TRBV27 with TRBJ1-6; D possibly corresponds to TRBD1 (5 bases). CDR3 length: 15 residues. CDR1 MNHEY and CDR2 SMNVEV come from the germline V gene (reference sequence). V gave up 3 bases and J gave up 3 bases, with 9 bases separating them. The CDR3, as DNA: TGTGCCAGCAGTTTCCGACAGAACTATAATTCACCCCTCCACTTT. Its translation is CASSFRQNYNSPLHF.

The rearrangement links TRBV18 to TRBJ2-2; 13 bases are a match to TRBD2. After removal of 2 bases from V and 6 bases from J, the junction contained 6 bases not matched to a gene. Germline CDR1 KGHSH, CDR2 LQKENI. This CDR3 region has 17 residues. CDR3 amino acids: CASSPSTSGRAAGELFF. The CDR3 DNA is TGTGCCAGCTCACCAAGCACTAGCGGGAGGGCTGCCGGGGAGCTGTTTTTT.

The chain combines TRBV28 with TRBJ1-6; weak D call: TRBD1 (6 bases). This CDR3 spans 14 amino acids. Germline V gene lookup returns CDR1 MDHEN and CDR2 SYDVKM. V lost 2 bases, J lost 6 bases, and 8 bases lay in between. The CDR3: CASSLGQPNSPLHF. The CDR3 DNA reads TGTGCCAGCAGTTTAGGACAGCCTAATTCACCCCTCCACTTT.

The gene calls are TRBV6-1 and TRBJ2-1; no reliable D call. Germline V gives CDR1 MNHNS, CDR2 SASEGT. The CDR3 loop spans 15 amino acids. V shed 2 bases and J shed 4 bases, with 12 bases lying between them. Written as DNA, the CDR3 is TGTGCCAGCAGTGAATATCCAGTTCAGTACAATGAGCAGTTCTTC. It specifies CASSEYPVQYNEQFF.

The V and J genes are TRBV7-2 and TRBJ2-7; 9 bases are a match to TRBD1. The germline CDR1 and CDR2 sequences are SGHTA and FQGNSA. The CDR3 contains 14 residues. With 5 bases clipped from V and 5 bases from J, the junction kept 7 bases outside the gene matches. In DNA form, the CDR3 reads TGTGCCAGCAGCATGGGACAGGGTAACAACGAGCAGTACTTC. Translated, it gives CASSMGQGNNEQYF. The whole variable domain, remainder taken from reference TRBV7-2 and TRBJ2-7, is GAGVSQSPSNKVTEKGKDVELRCDPISGHTALYWYRQSLGQGLEFLIYFQGNSAPDKSGLPSDRFSAERTGGSVSTLTIQRTQQEDSAVYLCASSMGQGNNEQYFGPGTRLTVT.

CDR3: CASSLGHRDNEQFF. The CDR3 DNA reads as TGCGCCAGCAGCTTGGGTCACAGAGACAATGAGCAGTTCTTC. The rearrangement links TRBV5-1 to TRBJ2-1; D is ambiguous. The germline V gene encodes CDR1 SGHRS and CDR2 YFSETQ. Trimming removed 0 bases at V and 5 bases at J, with 9 bases between. The CDR3 consists of 14 residues.

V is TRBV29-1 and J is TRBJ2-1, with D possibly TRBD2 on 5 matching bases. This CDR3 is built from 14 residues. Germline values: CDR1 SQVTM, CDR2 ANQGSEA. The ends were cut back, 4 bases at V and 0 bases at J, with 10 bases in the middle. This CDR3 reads CSVGLTRSYNEQFF. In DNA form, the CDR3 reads TGCAGCGTTGGACTAACTCGCTCCTACAATGAGCAGTTCTTC.

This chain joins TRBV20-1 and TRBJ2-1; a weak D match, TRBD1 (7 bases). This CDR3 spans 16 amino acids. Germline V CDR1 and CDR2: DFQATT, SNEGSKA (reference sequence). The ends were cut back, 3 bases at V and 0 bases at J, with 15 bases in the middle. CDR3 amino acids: CSASPAGQSSYNEQFF. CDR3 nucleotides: TGCAGTGCTAGTCCGGCGGGACAGAGCTCCTACAATGAGCAGTTCTTC.

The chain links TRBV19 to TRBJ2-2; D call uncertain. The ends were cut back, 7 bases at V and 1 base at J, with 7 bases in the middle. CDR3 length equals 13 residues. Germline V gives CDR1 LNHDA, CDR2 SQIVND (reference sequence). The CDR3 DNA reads TGTGCCAGTACGTGGCAGAACACCGGGGAGCTGTTTTTT. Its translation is CASTWQNTGELFF.

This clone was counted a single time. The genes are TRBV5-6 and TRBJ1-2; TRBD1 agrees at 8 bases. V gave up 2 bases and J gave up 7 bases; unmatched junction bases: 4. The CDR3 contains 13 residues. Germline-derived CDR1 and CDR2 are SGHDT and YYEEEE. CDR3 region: CASSLRTGLGYTF. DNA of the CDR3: TGTGCCAGCAGCTTAAGGACAGGGCTTGGCTACACCTTC.

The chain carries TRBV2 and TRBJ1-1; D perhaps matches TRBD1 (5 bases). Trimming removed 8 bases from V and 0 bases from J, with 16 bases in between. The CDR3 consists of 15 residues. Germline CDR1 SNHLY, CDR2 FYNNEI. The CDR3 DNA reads TGTGCCAGCTCCCCGGGACTTTCAATGAACACTGAAGCTTTCTTT. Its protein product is CASSPGLSMNTEAFF.

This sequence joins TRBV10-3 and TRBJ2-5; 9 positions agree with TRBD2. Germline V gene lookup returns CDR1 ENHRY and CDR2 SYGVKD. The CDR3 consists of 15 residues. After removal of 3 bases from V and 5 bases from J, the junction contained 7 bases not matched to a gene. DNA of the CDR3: TGTGCCATCAGTGAAGGCGGGAGGGGTTGGGAGACCCAGTACTTC. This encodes CAISEGGRGWETQYF.

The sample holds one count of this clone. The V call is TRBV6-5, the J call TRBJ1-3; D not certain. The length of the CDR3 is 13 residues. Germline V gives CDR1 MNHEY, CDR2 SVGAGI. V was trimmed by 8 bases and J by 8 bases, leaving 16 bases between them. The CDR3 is CASPPDSLDTIYF. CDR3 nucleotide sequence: TGTGCCAGCCCCCCGGATAGCCTGGACACCATATATTTT.

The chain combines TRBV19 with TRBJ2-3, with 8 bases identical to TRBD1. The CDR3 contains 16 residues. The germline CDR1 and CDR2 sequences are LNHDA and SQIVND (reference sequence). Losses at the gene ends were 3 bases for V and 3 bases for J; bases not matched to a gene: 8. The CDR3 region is CASSMPGTGVTDTQYF. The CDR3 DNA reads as TGTGCCAGTAGTATGCCCGGGACAGGAGTAACAGATACGCAGTATTTT.

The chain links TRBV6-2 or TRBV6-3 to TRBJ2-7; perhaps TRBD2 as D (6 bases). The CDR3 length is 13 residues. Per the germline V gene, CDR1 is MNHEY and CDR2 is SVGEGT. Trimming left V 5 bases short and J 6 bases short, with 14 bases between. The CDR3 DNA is TGTGCCAGCAGTACCGCGGGGAGAAGCGAGCAGTACGTC. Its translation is CASSTAGRSEQYV.

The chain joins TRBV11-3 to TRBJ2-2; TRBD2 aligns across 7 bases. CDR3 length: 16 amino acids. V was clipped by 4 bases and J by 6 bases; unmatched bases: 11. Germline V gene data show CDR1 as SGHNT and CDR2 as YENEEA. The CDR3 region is CASSSPGGSLSGELFF. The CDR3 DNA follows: TGTGCCAGCAGCTCGCCGGGCGGGAGTTTATCCGGGGAGCTGTTTTTT.

The DNA of the CDR3 is TGCGCCAGCAGCCACGGGATAAACTACGAGCAGTACTTC. Translation gives CASSHGINYEQYF. The chain carries TRBV5-1 and TRBJ2-7; a possible D gene is TRBD2 (5 bases). The germline V gene encodes CDR1 SGHRS and CDR2 YFSETQ. V gave up 4 bases and J gave up 3 bases, with 11 bases separating them. The CDR3 runs to 13 residues. The entire variable domain, with the rest obtained from reference TRBV5-1 and TRBJ2-7, is as follows: KAGVTQTPRYLIKTRGQQVTLSCSPISGHRSVSWYQQTPGQGLQFLFEYFSETQRNKGNFPGRFSGRQFSNSRSEMNVSTLELGDSALYLCASSHGINYEQYFGPGTRLTVT.

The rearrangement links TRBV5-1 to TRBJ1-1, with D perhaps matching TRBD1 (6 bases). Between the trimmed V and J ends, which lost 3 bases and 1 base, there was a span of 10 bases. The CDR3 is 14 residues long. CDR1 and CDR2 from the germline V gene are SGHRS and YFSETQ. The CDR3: CASSSWTENTEAFF. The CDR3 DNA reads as TGCGCCAGCAGCTCCTGGACAGAGAACACTGAAGCTTTCTTT.